This T cell receptor (beta chain) is drawn from a study of blood T cell repertoires in COVID-19. There are a few counts of this clone. The table came from immunoSEQ multiplex PCR; TCRdb's copy has only in-frame clones and leaves some out. Of 210,000 or so clones in the sample, around 85% were seen once. This CDR3 contains 17 residues. V lost 4 bases to trimming and J lost 0 bases, with 18 bases between them. The germline gives CDR1 MNHEY, CDR2 SMNVEV (reference sequence). The sequencing sample was made of PBMCs or T cells enriched from blood (not recorded which). This TCR derives from a woman aged 50 to 65 in a cohort exposed to, infected with or recovered from COVID-19 (not recorded which). The chain uses TRBV27 and TRBJ1-2; a possible D gene is TRBD1 (6 bases). Here the CDR3 DNA reads TGTGCCAGCAGTTCAGCAGATCGGACAGTAGCTAACTATGGCTACACCTTC. Amino acids: CASSSADRTVANYGYTF.